This passage covers 2 T cell receptor beta chains from one sample sequenced in a study of OX40 agonist ivuxolimab in advanced cancers. The data were produced by immunoSEQ multiplex PCR, yet TCRdb's version contains in-frame clones alone and is incomplete. This table holds about 57,000 clones, more than 80% found once. The source material was CD4+ or CD8+ T cells sorted from blood, sampled in a trial of the OX40 agonist ivuxolimab. These receptors came from an adult with an advanced solid tumor such as melanoma, head and neck, liver or kidney cancer.

This chain uses TRBV5-1 with TRBJ2-5, with D perhaps assigned TRBD1 or TRBD2 (5 bases each). There are 16 residues in the CDR3. Per germline, CDR1 SGHRS and CDR2 YFSETQ. V gave up 2 bases and J gave up 5 bases, with 19 bases separating them. CDR3 loop: CASSLGALGGWETQYF. As DNA, the CDR3 is TGCGCCAGCAGCTTAGGAGCCCTTGGGGGATGGGAGACCCAGTACTTC.

The chain uses TRBV6-5 and TRBJ1-5, with unresolved D. The CDR3 has 14 residues. In germline, CDR1 is MNHEY, CDR2 SVGAGI. V lost 5 bases and J lost 1, with 9 bases in between. CDR3 loop: CASSKVVSNQPQHF. The CDR3 nucleotides read TGTGCCAGCAGTAAGGTGGTGAGCAATCAGCCCCAGCATTTT.